Listed below are T cell receptor beta chains from one sample, sequenced in a study of patients and donors after allogeneic stem cell transplantation. In TCRdb, the RT-PCR reads were re-called with MiXCR into one record per CDR3 protein. Of about a million distinct CDR3 sequences in the sample, more than 15% were seen once. The specimen was blood, either unsorted or a sorted T cell fraction (not recorded which). These TCRs come from a human donor who was either an allogeneic HSCT recipient or a stem cell or donor lymphocyte infusion donor (not recorded which). It is not recorded whose cells these are; they may come from a transplant donor. The CDR3 runs from the conserved cysteine through the conserved F or W. The D gene is left open where the match is weak. Clone size is given for some rows only: seen once, a few or many times, or a class if the clone is expanded.

>TRBJ2-1|TRBV3-1|few|-
CASSQEDRLFF
TGTGCCAGCAGCCAAGAGGACCGCTTGTTCTTC
>TRBJ2-1|TRBV4-2|many|-
CASSQGRISYNEQFF
TGTGCCAGCAGCCAAGGCCGTATCTCCTACAATGAGCAGTTCTTC
>TRBJ2-7|TRBV30|-|TRBD1
CAWSIGQGGYEQYF
TGTGCCTGGAGTATCGGACAGGGGGGATACGAGCAGTACTTC
>TRBJ1-2|TRBV4-3|-|-
CASSQHERTDYGYTF
TGCGCCAGCAGCCAACACGAAAGAACAGACTATGGCTACACCTTC
>TRBJ2-3|TRBV2|-|TRBD2
CASTPSGEREDTQYF
TGTGCCAGCACGCCTAGCGGGGAGAGGGAGGATACGCAGTATTTT
>TRBJ1-6|TRBV4-3|-|-
CASSQDRGDGRNSPLHF
TGCGCCAGCAGCCAAGATCGCGGGGACGGCCGTAATTCACCCCTCCACTTT
>TRBJ1-5|TRBV27|-|-
CASSFGEGSNQPQHF
TGTGCCAGCAGTTTCGGGGAGGGTTCCAATCAGCCCCAGCATTTT
>TRBJ1-1|TRBV10-3|few|-
CAISLGVNTEAFF
TGTGCCATCAGTTTGGGGGTTAACACTGAAGCTTTCTTT
>TRBJ2-7|TRBV4-3|few|-
CASSQEGTLSNEQYF
TGCGCCAGCAGCCAAGAGGGGACACTTAGTAACGAGCAGTACTTC
>TRBJ2-1|TRBV7-6|few|-
CASSNLAQSYNEQFF
TGTGCCAGCAGCAACCTGGCCCAATCCTACAATGAGCAGTTCTTC
>TRBJ2-1|TRBV14|few|TRBD1
CASRPRDRGTNEQFF
TGTGCCAGCAGGCCCCGAGACAGGGGTACCAATGAGCAGTTCTTC
>TRBJ1-4|TRBV5-1|many|TRBD1
CASSFGQGAEEKLFF
TGCGCCAGCAGCTTCGGACAGGGGGCTGAAGAAAAACTGTTTTTT
>TRBJ2-3|TRBV20-1|-|-
CSATQLGGGRSTDTQYF
TGCAGTGCTACCCAACTGGGAGGGGGCCGTAGCACAGATACGCAGTATTTT
>TRBJ2-1|TRBV3-1|-|-
CASSPRQDWAYNEQFF
TGTGCCAGCAGCCCAAGGCAGGACTGGGCCTACAATGAGCAGTTCTTC
>TRBJ2-7|TRBV6-1|-|TRBD2
CASSGPHRLAGGNSYEQYF
TGTGCCAGCAGTGGCCCCCATCGATTAGCGGGGGGGAATTCCTACGAGCAGTACTTC
>TRBJ1-2|TRBV27|many|TRBD1
CASWGTAANYGYTF
TGTGCCAGCTGGGGGACAGCTGCTAACTATGGCTACACCTTC
>TRBJ2-7|TRBV6-1|-|TRBD1
CASSLHGQGGEEQYF
TGTGCCAGCAGTCTCCACGGACAGGGGGGTGAGGAGCAGTACTTC
>TRBJ1-2|TRBV24-1|few|-
CATSGTGYGYTF
TGTGCCACCAGTGGTACAGGTTATGGCTACACCTTC
>TRBJ2-2|TRBV7-8|few|-
CASERTNTGELFF
TGTGCCTCGGAGAGGACGAACACCGGGGAGCTGTTTTTT
>TRBJ2-7|TRBV6-1|few|-
CASSAGGLTGWYEQYF
TGTGCCAGCAGTGCAGGAGGGTTGACAGGGTGGTACGAGCAGTACTTC
>TRBJ2-3|TRBV29-1|-|-
CSVFVDTQYF
TGCAGCGTTTTCGTGGATACGCAGTATTTT
>TRBJ2-5|TRBV6-2/TRBV6-3|-|-
CASTVSRVGETQYF
TGTGCCAGCACGGTATCGCGTGTTGGAGAGACCCAGTACTTC
>TRBJ2-7|TRBV5-5|-|TRBD1
CASSWGPGTDVYEQYF
TGTGCCAGCAGCTGGGGCCCCGGGACAGACGTCTACGAGCAGTACTTC
>TRBJ1-2|TRBV5-1|-|-
CASRRDGQHYGYTF
TGCGCCAGCAGACGGGATGGACAGCACTATGGCTACACCTTC
>TRBJ2-1|TRBV20-1|-|TRBD2
CSAQTSRSSYNEQFF
TGCAGTGCCCAGACTAGCAGAAGCTCCTACAATGAGCAGTTCTTC
>TRBJ2-2|TRBV5-5|-|-
CASEGENTGELFF
TGTGCCAGCGAGGGGGAAAACACCGGGGAGCTGTTTTTT
>TRBJ2-2|TRBV12-3/TRBV12-4|many|-
CASTPLGNTGELFF
TGTGCCAGCACTCCCCTAGGGAACACCGGGGAGCTGTTTTTT
>TRBJ1-5|TRBV29-1|-|TRBD1
CSVQGQGGNQPQHF
TGCAGCGTACAGGGACAGGGAGGCAATCAGCCCCAGCATTTT
>TRBJ1-2|TRBV24-1|-|-
CATSARDKGGGNYGYTF
TGTGCCACCAGTGCGAGAGATAAGGGCGGTGGGAACTATGGCTACACCTTC
>TRBJ1-1|TRBV2|few|-
CASSEGTGYMNTEAFF
TGTGCCAGCAGTGAAGGAACAGGATACATGAACACTGAAGCTTTCTTT
>TRBJ2-1|TRBV5-5|-|TRBD2
CASSLGLAGEGSYNEQFF
TGTGCCAGCAGCTTAGGACTAGCGGGAGAAGGCTCCTACAATGAGCAGTTCTTC
>TRBJ2-2|TRBV7-7|-|-
CASMNGAGELFF
TGTGCCAGTATGAATGGGGCCGGGGAGCTGTTTTTT
>TRBJ1-1|TRBV12-3/TRBV12-4|-|-
CASEDMNTEAFF
TGTGCCAGCGAGGATATGAACACTGAAGCTTTCTTT
>TRBJ2-2|TRBV30|-|-
CAWSALRAGELFF
TGTGCCTGGAGTGCGCTCAGGGCCGGGGAGCTGTTTTTT
>TRBJ2-1|TRBV12-3/TRBV12-4|many|TRBD1
CASSLRQGSYNEQFF
TGTGCCAGCAGCTTAAGACAGGGATCCTACAATGAGCAGTTCTTC
>TRBJ2-7|TRBV2|few|-
CASRDSHEQYF
TGTGCCAGCAGGGACAGCCACGAGCAGTACTTC
>TRBJ2-3|TRBV7-2|-|TRBD2
CASSLLRRGGPDTQYF
TGTGCCAGCAGCCTTCTTCGGCGGGGGGGCCCAGATACGCAGTATTTT
>TRBJ2-3|TRBV4-1|few|-
CASSQGELHLTDTQYF
TGCGCCAGCAGCCAGGGAGAACTCCATCTCACAGATACGCAGTATTTT
>TRBJ2-1|TRBV29-1|-|TRBD2
CSARLAGDNEQFF
TGCAGCGCCCGGCTAGCGGGGGACAATGAGCAGTTCTTC
>TRBJ1-6|TRBV12-3/TRBV12-4|-|-
CASLLGSYNSPLHF
TGTGCCAGCCTACTCGGGTCCTATAATTCACCCCTCCACTTT
>TRBJ2-7|TRBV10-3|few|TRBD2
CAIGLAGGYEQYF
TGTGCCATCGGACTAGCGGGGGGTTACGAGCAGTACTTC
>TRBJ2-7|TRBV5-1|few|TRBD1
CASSWDRARGEQYF
TGCGCCAGCAGCTGGGACAGGGCGAGGGGCGAGCAGTACTTC
>TRBJ1-2|TRBV21-1|-|-
CASSKDLGPGYGYTF
TGTGCCAGCAGCAAAGATCTGGGGCCCGGGTATGGCTACACCTTC
>TRBJ2-5|TRBV11-1|few|-
CASSPGLFQETQYF
TGTGCCAGCAGTCCCGGACTGTTCCAAGAGACCCAGTACTTC
>TRBJ2-3|TRBV5-1|-|-
CASRPGGPPTDTQYF
TGCGCCAGCAGGCCCGGGGGCCCCCCCACAGATACGCAGTATTTT
>TRBJ2-5|TRBV7-2|few|-
CASSPRGSGTQYF
TGTGCCAGCAGCCCACGAGGCAGCGGGACCCAGTACTTC
>TRBJ2-4|TRBV6-5|few|-
CASSSYSLGENIQYF
TGTGCCAGCAGTTCCTATAGTTTGGGTGAAAACATTCAGTACTTC
>TRBJ1-5|TRBV6-1|-|TRBD1
CASIWTGGQPQHF
TGTGCCAGCATTTGGACAGGGGGCCAGCCCCAGCATTTT
>TRBJ1-2|TRBV6-1|few|TRBD1
CASSTGGVGGYTF
TGTGCCAGCAGTACAGGGGGAGTAGGCGGCTACACCTTC
>TRBJ1-1|TRBV30|once|-
CAWTTNTEAFF
TGTGCCTGGACTACGAACACTGAAGCTTTCTTT
>TRBJ1-1|TRBV28|-|-
CASRKGGVWTEAFF
TGTGCCAGCCGTAAGGGGGGGGTTTGGACTGAAGCTTTCTTT
>TRBJ1-4|TRBV4-3|-|-
CASSQLLGTTNEKLFF
TGCGCCAGCAGCCAACTCTTAGGTACAACTAATGAAAAACTGTTTTTT
>TRBJ2-7|TRBV9|-|TRBD2
CASSLGLLAGGPDEQYF
TGTGCCAGCAGCCTCGGTTTGTTAGCGGGAGGACCTGACGAGCAGTACTTC